This TCR beta chain was obtained from a study of technical replicates of blood from a handful of donors. This CDR3 is 14 amino acids long. CDR1 and CDR2 from the germline V gene are SQVTM and ANQGSEA. V was clipped by 3 bases and J by 4 bases; unmatched bases: 5. TCRdb's table, derived via immunoSEQ multiplex PCR, lists solely in-frame clones and lacks some. The sample shows about 81,000 clones, over 75% of them seen only once. The sample consisted of PBMCs. This sequence joins TRBV29-1 and TRBJ1-2; 10 bases fit TRBD1. The origin of this receptor is a human donor in good health. Some clones in this sample may be carry-over from other donors' samples. This chain's CDR3 is CSVDVDRGGYGYTF. The CDR3 coding sequence is TGCAGCGTTGACGTGGACAGGGGGGGCTATGGCTACACCTTC.